This is a list of T cell receptor beta chains from one sample in a study of cytomegalovirus exposure and HLA in healthy donors. Using immunoSEQ multiplex PCR, the repertoire was profiled, and TCRdb retains in-frame clones only, with some absent. In the table there are roughly 190,000 clones, around 73% of which are singletons. Sequencing input: PBMCs. These TCRs come from a woman under 40 in good health and CMV-seropositive. Each CDR3 is given with its conserved first and last residue.

v_gene	j_gene	len	CDR3aa
TRBV6-5	TRBJ1-1	16	CASSSYRGTMNTEAFF
TRBV14	TRBJ2-2	18	CASSQASGDLQGTGELFF
TRBV5-6	TRBJ2-1	15	CASSRWDTMGNEQFF
TRBV6-1	TRBJ2-7	13	CASRERDYHEQYF
TRBV28	TRBJ2-1	16	CASSTSTSGTYNEQFF
TRBV30	TRBJ2-5	16	CAWSAPLAGGQETQYF
TRBV11-3	TRBJ2-3	15	CASSRDRGDTDTQYF
TRBV6-5	TRBJ1-2	15	CASSYSMGSGYGYTF
TRBV28	TRBJ1-2	13	CASSPRTLYGYTF
TRBV11-1	TRBJ2-1	15	CASSPYRGGYNEQFF
TRBV7-2	TRBJ1-1	14	CASSLAPGNTEAFF
TRBV7-2	TRBJ2-2	13	CASDPGVAGELFF
TRBV2	TRBJ1-5	14	CASSGVGAVEPQHF
TRBV6-4	TRBJ2-1	15	CASSVEEGTYNEQFF
TRBV19	TRBJ1-5	16	CASSWTAAPSNQPQHF
TRBV30	TRBJ2-4	13	CAWSVTSGNIQYF
TRBV28	TRBJ2-7	16	CASSLPLEGTGDEQYF
TRBV5-1	TRBJ2-7	13	CASSLANSDEQYF
TRBV5-1	TRBJ2-3	13	CASSGGDTDTQYF
TRBV28	TRBJ2-1	14	CASSIRGPLNEQFF
TRBV10-3	TRBJ1-3	17	CAISGPRGQGAGNTIYF
TRBV7-7	TRBJ2-3	14	CASSSSGRADTQYF
TRBV5-1	TRBJ1-6	17	CASSLEGGGAYNSPLHF
TRBV30	TRBJ1-3	16	CAWTRRGDFSGNTIYF
TRBV4-1	TRBJ1-5	17	CASSREQGARSNQPQHF
TRBV5-1	TRBJ2-1	13	CASSLGPDNEQFF
TRBV7-8	TRBJ2-1	17	CASSLRTSGRRYNEQFF
TRBV28	TRBJ1-2	15	CASSTPQGDFYGYTF
TRBV5-1	TRBJ2-5	14	CASSLAGNQETQYF
TRBV6-5	TRBJ2-7	15	CASSYFQGSSYEQYF
TRBV4-1	TRBJ1-6	17	CASSLLPGQGAVSPLHF
TRBV5-1	TRBJ1-3	15	CASGTTGFSGNTIYF
TRBV27	TRBJ2-2	16	CASSLFTSGDTGELFF
TRBV28	TRBJ1-1	12	CASSLRGLEAFF
TRBV6-6	TRBJ2-1	15	CASKIAGASYNEQFF
TRBV11-2	TRBJ2-7	14	CASRPSGVTSEQYF
TRBV5-1	TRBJ1-2	15	CASRPSPGQGYGYTF
TRBV19	TRBJ2-7	19	CASSIRWGPWALAGVEQYF
TRBV19	TRBJ1-6	18	CASSIWMAGSANNSPLHF
TRBV27	TRBJ2-7	15	CASQPRAGGFHEQYF
TRBV29-1	TRBJ1-2	13	CSVEEGRLYGYTF
TRBV7-3	TRBJ2-3	17	CASSLTQTSGSGDTQYF
TRBV5-1	TRBJ1-5	16	CASSPGTAYSNQPQHF
TRBV4-2	.	15	CASSHGDRGQSEQYF
TRBV5-1	TRBJ2-7	12	CASSSRQYEQYF
TRBV10-3	TRBJ2-6	16	CAISKGVGSGANVLTF
TRBV28	TRBJ2-5	15	CASSFAGEAQETQYF
TRBV28	TRBJ1-2	16	CASTKHSGGGRSGYTF
TRBV2	TRBJ1-1	14	CASSLQGQNTEAFF
TRBV11-3	TRBJ2-7	13	CASSKYRAYEQYF
TRBV7-9	TRBJ2-2	15	CASRPLGQPVGELFF
TRBV9	TRBJ2-7	15	CASSEAGGPSYEQYF
TRBV9	TRBJ2-7	12	CASSGTGPEQYF
TRBV4-2	TRBJ1-6	18	CASSQEGTGAAGGSPLHF
TRBV18	TRBJ2-7	13	CASSTEGGDEQYF
TRBV5-1	TRBJ2-1	15	CASNAAASSYNEQFF
TRBV6-6	TRBJ2-1	14	CASKGLAGEGEQFF
TRBV30	TRBJ2-7	13	CAWTPGGGAEQYF